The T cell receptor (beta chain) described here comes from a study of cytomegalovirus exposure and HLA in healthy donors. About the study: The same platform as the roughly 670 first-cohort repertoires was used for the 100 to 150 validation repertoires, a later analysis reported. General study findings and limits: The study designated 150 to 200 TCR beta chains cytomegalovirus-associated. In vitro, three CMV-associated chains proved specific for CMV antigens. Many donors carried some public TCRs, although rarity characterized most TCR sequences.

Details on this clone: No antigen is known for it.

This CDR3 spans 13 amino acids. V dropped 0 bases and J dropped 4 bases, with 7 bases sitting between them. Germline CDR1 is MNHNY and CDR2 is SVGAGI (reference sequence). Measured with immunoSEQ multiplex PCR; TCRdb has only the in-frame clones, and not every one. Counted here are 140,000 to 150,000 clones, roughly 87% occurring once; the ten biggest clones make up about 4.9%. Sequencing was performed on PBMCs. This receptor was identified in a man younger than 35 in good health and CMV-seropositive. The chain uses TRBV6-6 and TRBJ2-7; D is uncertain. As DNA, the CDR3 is TGTGCCAGCAGTTACTCGGAGCTTTACGAGCAGTACTTC. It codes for CASSYSELYEQYF.